The 22 T cell receptor beta chains reported below all come from one sample, sequenced in a study of blood T cells in healthy people across ages. Combining a sample-barcoded 5' primer with a J-beta primer mix, a second PCR ran for roughly 6 to 11 cycles. TCRdb independently ran MiXCR on the 5' RACE reads; one entry per CDR3 protein. The table lists 600,000 to 1,000,000 distinct CDR3 sequences, over 45% of them singletons, with around 22% in the top ten. The sample comprised blood. The receptors stem from a man younger than 40 in good health.

This chain uses TRBV27 with TRBJ2-5; possibly TRBD1 for D (5 bases). The CDR3 is 13 amino acids. Germline CDR1 is MNHEY and CDR2 is SMNVEV (reference sequence). Trimming took 6 bases from V and 8 from J, leaving 16 bases between them. The CDR3 protein is CASSQGRQKTQYF. The CDR3 DNA follows: TGTGCCAGCAGCCAGGGTCGGCAGAAAACCCAGTACTTC.

The chain has TRBV28 and TRBJ2-7; D unresolved. The CDR3 extends over 14 amino acids. The germline V gene has CDR1 MDHEN and CDR2 SYDVKM. V gave up 2 bases and J gave up 2 bases, with 10 bases separating them. The DNA for the CDR3 is TGTGCCAGCAGTTTAGGGCCAGTCGCCTACGAGCAGTACTTC. Translation gives CASSLGPVAYEQYF.

The V call is TRBV6-5, the J call TRBJ2-1; 8 nucleotides line up with TRBD2. The CDR3 spans 16 residues. V lost 2 bases, J lost 5 bases, and 8 bases stayed unmatched. Germline assignment: CDR1 MNHEY and CDR2 SVGAGI. The CDR3 nucleotides read TGTGCCAGCAGTTACGGGGTGCGGGGGGACAACAATGAGCAGTTCTTC. It encodes CASSYGVRGDNNEQFF.

The gene calls are TRBV29-1 and TRBJ1-1; 7 bases are a match to TRBD1. The CDR3 has 14 amino acids. The ends lost 6 bases at V and 7 bases at J; junction bases unmatched: 14. CDR1 SQVTM and CDR2 ANQGSEA come from the germline V gene. The CDR3 loop reads CSVPAGTASGEAFF. DNA for the CDR3: TGCAGCGTCCCTGCCGGGACAGCCTCCGGTGAAGCTTTCTTT.

This clonotype appeared a single time. The rearrangement uses TRBV4-2 and TRBJ2-5, with D possibly being TRBD1 or TRBD2 (5 bases each). V lost 4 bases and J 7 bases, leaving 13 bases between the germline ends. The germline V gene encodes CDR1 LGHNA and CDR2 YNFKEQ. This CDR3 has 13 amino acids. The CDR3 nucleotides read TGTGCCAGCAGCCGCTTAGGGACGGGGACCCAGTACTTC. It specifies CASSRLGTGTQYF.

V and J are TRBV5-1 and TRBJ2-1; D call uncertain. The CDR3 is 16 residues long. Between the trimmed V and J ends, which lost 1 base and 7 bases, there was a span of 18 bases. CDR1 is SGHRS and CDR2 is YFSETQ in the germline V gene. The CDR3 spells CASSLKLPISRNEQFF. The CDR3 DNA follows: TGCGCCAGCAGCTTGAAACTACCTATCTCTAGGAATGAGCAGTTCTTC.

This clonotype was recorded a few times. This chain links TRBV7-2 with TRBJ2-3, with a possible D match to TRBD1 (5 bases). Germline V CDR1 and CDR2: SGHTA, FQGNSA. Trimming left V 3 bases short and J 8 bases short, with 24 bases between. The CDR3 contains 17 residues. CDR3 sequence: CASSFAGAAWESFTQYF. The CDR3 DNA reads as TGTGCCAGCAGCTTTGCTGGGGCGGCGTGGGAATCGTTTACGCAGTATTTT.

This clonotype occurred a few times. The chain joins TRBV2 to TRBJ2-5; TRBD2 agrees at 9 bases. This CDR3 is 20 amino acids long. Per germline, CDR1 SNHLY and CDR2 FYNNEI. Trimming cost V 2 bases and J 0 bases; bases outside gene matches: 16. The CDR3 here is CASSELAGGPLGANQETQYF. The CDR3 DNA reads TGTGCCAGCAGTGAACTCGCGGGGGGGCCTTTAGGCGCCAACCAAGAGACCCAGTACTTC.

This chain links TRBV12-3 or TRBV12-4 with TRBJ2-5; 9 nucleotides line up with TRBD1. The J call may be incorrect, as the DNA end agrees better with TRBJ2-7. There are 15 residues in the CDR3. CDR3: CASSPPLGGQGEQYF. CDR3 bases: TGTGCCAGCAGTCCCCCCCTCGGGGGACAGGGCGAGCAGTACTTC.

V usage is TRBV18 and J usage is TRBJ2-7; D could derive from TRBD1 or TRBD2 (5 bases each). The V gene lost 2 bases and the J gene lost 8 bases, with 19 bases spanning the gap. The CDR3 is made up of 15 amino acids. Looked up from germline, CDR1 is KGHSH and CDR2 is LQKENI. CDR3 nucleotides: TGTGCCAGCTCACCAGATACAGGACTCCTTTCGCAGCAGTACTTC. Translation gives CASSPDTGLLSQQYF.

J is TRBJ2-1 and V is TRBV5-1, with 9 bases matching TRBD1. After removal of 0 bases from V and 6 bases from J, the junction contained 1 base not matched to a gene. The CDR3 is 14 amino acids. Germline loops: CDR1 SGHRS, CDR2 YFSETQ. The CDR3 here is CASSLVDRGNEQFF. Written as DNA, the CDR3 is TGCGCCAGCAGCTTGGTGGACAGGGGCAATGAGCAGTTCTTC.

The V gene is TRBV28, the J gene TRBJ2-7; D is ambiguous. The germline CDR1 and CDR2 sequences are MDHEN and SYDVKM. The V end lost 6 bases, the J end lost 3 bases, and 15 bases lay between the germline ends. The length of the CDR3 is 14 residues. CDR3 protein: CASRLIGFHYEQYF. The CDR3 DNA reads TGTGCCAGCAGGCTCATCGGGTTTCACTACGAGCAGTACTTC.

J is TRBJ2-3 and V is TRBV14; 13 nucleotides line up with TRBD2. CDR3 size: 17 residues. Trimming removed 1 base from V and 6 bases from J; junction bases left unmatched: 7. Germline V CDR1 and CDR2: SGHDN, FVKESK. This CDR3 is CASSQGLAGGLVDTQYF. The DNA for the CDR3 is TGTGCCAGCAGCCAAGGACTAGCGGGGGGTTTAGTTGATACGCAGTATTTT.

The chain links TRBV6-1 to TRBJ2-1; 7 bases fit TRBD1. This CDR3 has 13 residues. V trimming: 7 bases; J trimming: 8 bases; junction bases outside the gene matches: 8. Per germline, CDR1 MNHNS and CDR2 SASEGT. CDR3 DNA: TGTGCCAGCAAGGGGCATCAGGGGGATGAGCAGTTCTTC. Amino acid sequence: CASKGHQGDEQFF.

J is TRBJ2-1 and V is TRBV3-1; no clear D. The J call may be mistaken, given a closer DNA end match to TRBJ2-7. The CDR3 runs 15 residues. The germline CDR1 and CDR2 sequences are LGHDT and YNNKEL (reference sequence). CDR3: CASSQDPLSYNEQYF. CDR3 DNA sequence: TGTGCCAGCAGCCAAGACCCGCTGTCCTACAATGAGCAGTACTTC.

This clonotype appeared a few times. The gene calls are TRBV27 and TRBJ2-3; D is unresolved. The CDR3 runs 13 residues. The ends were cut back, 7 bases at V and 1 base at J, with 9 bases in the middle. The V gene's germline CDR1 is MNHEY and CDR2 SMNVEV (reference sequence). This CDR3 is CASNLAGTDTQYF. DNA of the CDR3: TGTGCCAGCAATCTCGCGGGCACAGATACGCAGTATTTT.

This clonotype was observed a few times. The DNA of the CDR3 is TGTGCCAGCAGCGTAGGAGGCGGAGAGGGGACCCAGTACTTC. Translating it yields CASSVGGGEGTQYF. The rearrangement links TRBV9 to TRBJ2-5; the D gene is possibly TRBD2 (5 bases). The V and J ends lost 0 bases and 7 bases respectively, with 13 bases between them. Germline CDR1 is SGDLS and CDR2 is YYNGEE. This CDR3 region has 14 residues. The entire variable domain, with the rest obtained from reference TRBV9 and TRBJ2-5, is as follows: DSGVTQTPKHLITATGQRVTLRCSPRSGDLSVYWYQQSLDQGLQFLIQYYNGEERAKGNILERFSAQQFPDLHSELNLSSLELGDSALYFCASSVGGGEGTQYFGPGTRLLVL.

This clonotype was counted at least ten times. The chain combines TRBV7-9 with TRBJ2-1, with 8 bases fitting TRBD2. Germline CDR1 and CDR2: SEHNR and FQNEAQ (reference sequence). The CDR3 spans 19 residues. V shed 6 bases, J shed 0 bases, and the junction held 16 bases outside the gene matches. CDR3 in amino acids: CASRGGDWLSGSSYNEQFF. DNA for the CDR3: TGTGCCAGCAGGGGAGGGGACTGGCTGAGCGGGAGCTCCTACAATGAGCAGTTCTTC.

The chain recombines TRBV20-1 with TRBJ2-1; no firm D call. The CDR3 has 16 residues. Germline CDR1 reads DFQATT; CDR2 reads SNEGSKA (reference sequence). V lost 3 bases to trimming and J lost 0 bases, with 15 bases between them. The CDR3 sequence: CSASSPGGASYNEQFF. CDR3 nucleotide sequence: TGCAGTGCTAGCAGCCCCGGCGGAGCCTCCTACAATGAGCAGTTCTTC.

This clonotype appeared a few times. V is TRBV11-3 and J is TRBJ2-1; 10 bases are a match to TRBD2. CDR1 SGHNT and CDR2 YENEEA come from the germline V gene. The V segment lost 4 bases and the J segment 8 bases; nucleotides outside the gene matches: 8. The CDR3 runs 15 residues. CDR3 bases: TGTGCCAGCAGCTCCCGGACCACTAGCGGGGATGAGCAGTTCTTC. Translation: CASSSRTTSGDEQFF.

The rearrangement uses TRBV4-2 and TRBJ1-2; no definite D call. V was trimmed by 1 base and J by 3 bases, leaving 9 bases between them. In germline, CDR1 is LGHNA, CDR2 YNFKEQ. CDR3 length equals 14 residues. The CDR3: CASSQGRPDYGYTF. For the CDR3, the DNA is TGTGCCAGCAGCCAAGGAAGGCCTGACTATGGCTACACCTTC.

The rearrangement links TRBV12-3 or TRBV12-4 to TRBJ2-1; TRBD1 is a possible D gene (6 bases). The CDR3 is 14 amino acids. V was cut by 6 bases and J by 9 bases, with 18 bases left in between. In DNA form, the CDR3 reads TGTGCCAGCAGCTACGGGACACCGGGGAGTGAGCAGTTCTTC. Its translation: CASSYGTPGSEQFF.